What follows are 5 T cell receptor beta chains derived from one specimen sequenced in a study of blood T cell repertoires in COVID-19. The protocol was immunoSEQ multiplex PCR, while the TCRdb copy is restricted to in-frame clones and leaves out a portion. The table records about 49,000 clones, 82% of them present only once. Sequencing was carried out using peripheral blood. The receptors derive from a woman aged 60 to 75 with acute or convalescent COVID-19.

The CDR3 region is CASTLGQGAGNTIYF. DNA for the CDR3: TGTGCCAGCACCCTAGGACAGGGGGCTGGAAACACCATATATTTT. V gene TRBV28 combines with J gene TRBJ1-3; 10 bases line up with TRBD1. CDR1 and CDR2 from the germline V gene are MDHEN and SYDVKM. This CDR3 has 15 amino acids. V lost 7 bases and J lost 2; bases outside the gene matches: 5.

J is TRBJ2-7 and V is TRBV28, with TRBD2 matching over 9 bases. Germline assignment: CDR1 MDHEN and CDR2 SYDVKM. The CDR3 spans 15 residues. Losses at the gene ends were 7 bases for V and 5 bases for J; bases not matched to a gene: 12. The CDR3 sequence is CASTPLGGGANEQYF. In nucleotides, the CDR3 is TGTGCCAGCACCCCATTGGGCGGGGGGGCAAACGAGCAGTACTTC.

The table lists this clone with a few counts. The chain recombines TRBV10-2 with TRBJ2-1; D remains ambiguous. The CDR3 sequence is 14 residues long. With 6 bases removed from V and 7 bases from J, the gap between germline ends came to 16 bases. CDR1 WSHSY and CDR2 SAAADI come from the germline V gene. The CDR3 DNA reads as TGCGCCAGCAGATCGCCGGAGATGAGAAATGAGCAGTTCTTC. This encodes CASRSPEMRNEQFF.

Only a few counts were recorded for this clone. The chain is built from TRBV7-2 and TRBJ1-5, with D unclear. This CDR3 comprises 15 residues. Trimming left V 4 bases short and J 2 bases short, with 12 bases between. Germline V lookup: CDR1 SGHTA, CDR2 FQGNSA. The CDR3 loop reads CASSSAPGGNQPQHF. CDR3 DNA sequence: TGTGCCAGCAGCTCAGCCCCTGGAGGCAATCAGCCCCAGCATTTT.

The table lists this clone with a count of one. V is TRBV3-1 (or the pseudogene TRBV3-2) and J is TRBJ1-5; D is undetermined. The ends were cut back, 5 bases at V and 2 bases at J, with 13 bases in the middle. Germline CDR1 reads LGHDT; CDR2 reads YNNKEL (reference sequence). CDR3 length: 15 residues. CDR3 loop: CASSFGHGGNQPQHF. CDR3 bases: TGTGCCAGCAGCTTCGGCCACGGGGGCAATCAGCCCCAGCATTTT.